This T cell receptor beta chain was sequenced during a study of T cells after yellow fever vaccination. The CDR3 has 14 residues. The V gene's germline CDR1 is LNHDA and CDR2 SQIVND (reference sequence). The V and J ends lost 5 bases and 7 bases respectively, with 14 bases between them. TCRdb re-analysed the 5' RACE reads in MiXCR, keeping a single row per CDR3 protein. The table includes 50,000 to 65,000 distinct CDR3 sequences, 5% to 8.5% detected once. The study's findings and limits: A limited proportion of clonotypes was detected within both the CD4 and CD8 compartments. A secondary response was less intense yet reached its peak sooner, at day 5 versus 15. Most clones from primary vaccination were detected again post-booster (about 96% CD4, roughly 90% CD8).

This clonotype was seen many times. The sample here was CD8+ T cells not binding an NS4B(214-222) dextramer, sorted from PBMCs, taken more than 40 days after the first yellow fever vaccination. This clonotype was sampled from a man between 18 and 35 years old who received the YFV17D yellow fever vaccine. The gene calls are TRBV19 and TRBJ2-2; weak D call: TRBD1 (6 bases). CDR3 sequence (DNA): TGTGCCAGTAGTCGCACAGGGAGTGGCGGGGAGCTGTTTTTT. It translates to CASSRTGSGGELFF.